This TCR beta chain was found in a study of T cell repertoires in cytomegalovirus infection. Whole-study context: Evidence of both CMV infection and a matching HLA type came from public TCR beta signatures. Study-wide results and caveats: It was HLA-C-restricted CMV-specific TCR beta clonotypes that dominated the response ex vivo. Carriers of CMV and the relevant HLA type were discriminated by public TCR beta frequency.

TCRdb independently ran MiXCR on the reads; one entry per CDR3 protein. The sample shows hundreds of thousands of distinct CDR3 sequences, approximately 10% of them seen only once. In its sample, this clonotype was seen many times. Its antigen is as yet unknown. With 4 bases clipped from V and 1 base from J, the junction kept 5 bases outside the gene matches. Germline V gene lookup returns CDR1 SGHRS and CDR2 YFSETQ. This CDR3 is built from 15 residues. The clonotype comes from a human donor in good health (CMV status not recorded). Some clones in this sample may be carry-over from other donors' samples. V usage is TRBV5-1 and J usage is TRBJ2-7; TRBD1 agrees at 10 bases. Sequencing was carried out using PBMCs. The CDR3 sequence is CASSPEGQGSYEQYF. The CDR3 nucleotides are TGCGCCAGCAGCCCGGAGGGACAGGGGTCCTACGAGCAGTACTTC.